The next 32 T cell receptor beta chains were all read from a single sample in a study of blood T cell repertoires in COVID-19 (dated by TCRdb to 2018 to 2020). The library was prepared using the immunoSEQ multiplex PCR assay. TCRdb took over this immuneACCESS table, retaining in-frame rearrangements with V and J assigned. Such tables are incomplete; in checked studies, under half of the missing clones stem from an unresolved V gene, and the remainder is unexplained. This sample has nearly 250,000 clones in its table, and around 86% of those were observed once. Around 2% of the sample rests with the top ten. Sequences were obtained from PBMCs or T cells enriched from blood (not recorded which). These receptors were collected from a woman aged 45 to 65 who had recovered from COVID-19.

V is TRBV2 and J is TRBJ2-2, with unresolved D. V shed 5 bases and J shed 5 bases, with 12 bases lying between them. Germline V gene sequence: CDR1 SNHLY, CDR2 FYNNEI. The CDR3 is 14 residues long. This CDR3 is CASSPWASTGELFF. The CDR3 coding sequence is TGTGCCAGCAGTCCCTGGGCGTCGACCGGGGAGCTGTTTTTT.

This clone came up a few times. The chain combines TRBV5-1 with TRBJ1-6; D is undetermined. V was trimmed by 5 bases and J by 0 bases, leaving 9 bases between them. CDR1 SGHRS and CDR2 YFSETQ come from the germline V gene. CDR3 size: 15 residues. CDR3 sequence reads: CASSGEYSYNSPLHF. CDR3 coding DNA: TGCGCCAGCAGTGGAGAGTACTCCTATAATTCACCCCTCCACTTT.

This chain uses TRBV7-2 with TRBJ2-7, with 7 bases aligning to TRBD1. This CDR3 contains 13 residues. V was clipped by 4 bases and J by 3 bases; unmatched bases: 3. The germline gives CDR1 SGHTA, CDR2 FQGNSA. The CDR3 nucleotides read TGTGCCAGCAGCTCGGGACAGAACTACGAGCAGTACTTC. It codes for CASSSGQNYEQYF.

This clone was seen more than once but under ten times. The chain recombines TRBV19 with TRBJ2-7; D possibly corresponds to TRBD1 (5 bases). Germline V gives CDR1 LNHDA, CDR2 SQIVND (reference sequence). V lost 2 bases and J 3 bases, leaving 14 bases between the germline ends. This CDR3 is 15 amino acids long. The DNA of the CDR3 is TGTGCCAGTAGTATACAGGACAAGTGGAACTACGAGCAGTACTTC. The encoded protein is CASSIQDKWNYEQYF.

This rearrangement joins TRBV2 to TRBJ1-2, with TRBD1 matching over 7 bases. Losses at the gene ends were 6 bases for V and 4 bases for J; bases not matched to a gene: 5. Germline values: CDR1 SNHLY, CDR2 FYNNEI. This CDR3 comprises 13 residues. CDR3 in DNA: TGTGCCAGCAGGGAGGGACAGTCCTATGGCTACACCTTC. The encoded protein is CASREGQSYGYTF.

This clone was seen more than once but under ten times. The chain couples TRBV4-1 to TRBJ1-5, with a weak D call TRBD1 (5 bases). Germline values: CDR1 MGHRA, CDR2 YSYEKL. There are 17 residues in the CDR3. The germline V and J ends were trimmed by 0 bases and 0 bases, with 12 bases remaining between them. The CDR3 DNA reads TGCGCCAGCAGCCAAGAAGTCCCCCAGGGTAGCAATCAGCCCCAGCATTTT. Residues: CASSQEVPQGSNQPQHF.

The chain links TRBV25-1 to TRBJ1-1, with TRBD1 as a possible D gene (5 bases). V was trimmed by 1 base and J by 0 bases, leaving 15 bases between them. This CDR3 has 17 residues. CDR1 is MGHDK, CDR2 SYGVNS, per germline. CDR3 residues: CASSEWGHRRLNTEAFF. The CDR3 nucleotides are TGTGCCAGCAGTGAATGGGGCCACCGGAGATTGAACACTGAAGCTTTCTTT.

The CDR3 protein is CASRTQGLKENTEAFF. The CDR3 DNA reads as TGTGCCAGTAGGACACAGGGTCTAAAGGAGAACACTGAAGCTTTCTTT. This rearrangement joins TRBV19 to TRBJ1-1; the D gene is possibly TRBD1 (6 bases). V was pared by 6 bases and J by 1 base, with 18 bases between. Germline CDR1 is LNHDA and CDR2 is SQIVND (reference sequence). There are 16 residues in the CDR3.

The CDR3 reads CASSAGGSQDTQYF. The CDR3 region has the DNA TGTGCCAGCTCAGCAGGGGGATCCCAAGATACGCAGTATTTT. The rearrangement joins TRBV18 to TRBJ2-3, with 7 bases matching TRBD1. The CDR3 is made up of 14 amino acids. The germline CDR1 and CDR2 sequences are KGHSH and LQKENI. Trimming removed 5 bases from V and 5 bases from J; junction bases left unmatched: 7.

The J gene is TRBJ1-1, the V gene TRBV5-1, with D perhaps matching TRBD1 (5 bases). Trimming left V 0 bases short and J 7 bases short, with 13 bases between. CDR1 is SGHRS and CDR2 is YFSETQ in the germline V gene. The CDR3 extends over 14 amino acids. The CDR3 nucleotides are TGCGCCAGCAGCTTGGAGAGGGGAGGCCGTGAAGCTTTCTTT. This translates into CASSLERGGREAFF.

The J gene is TRBJ1-4, the V gene TRBV15, with a weak D call TRBD1 (5 bases). Looked up from germline, CDR1 is LNHNV and CDR2 is YYDKDF (reference sequence). The CDR3 extends over 17 amino acids. V was trimmed by 3 bases and J by 6 bases, leaving 20 bases between them. In nucleotides, the CDR3 is TGTGCCACCAGCAGGACAAAAGCGGCAGGGAGGGATGAAAAACTGTTTTTT. The encoded protein is CATSRTKAAGRDEKLFF.

This chain joins TRBV5-4 and TRBJ1-1, with 7 nucleotides matching TRBD1. Germline assignment: CDR1 SGHNT and CDR2 YYREEE (reference sequence). The CDR3 spans 12 residues. Losses at the gene ends were 4 bases for V and 7 bases for J; bases not matched to a gene: 4. CDR3 sequence reads: CASSRDSYEAFF. The CDR3 bases are TGTGCCAGCAGCCGGGACAGCTATGAAGCTTTCTTT.

The chain has TRBV6-5 and TRBJ1-4, with D possibly matching TRBD1 (5 bases). CDR3 length: 13 amino acids. Between the trimmed V and J ends, which lost 6 bases and 11 bases, there was a span of 16 bases. The V gene's germline CDR1 is MNHEY and CDR2 SVGAGI. The CDR3: CASRRPGGSKLFF. The DNA for the CDR3 is TGTGCCAGCAGGCGGCCGGGGGGTTCGAAACTGTTTTTT.

The chain joins TRBV7-3 to TRBJ1-1; TRBD1 aligns across 7 bases. With 0 bases clipped from V and 4 bases from J, the junction kept 2 bases outside the gene matches. The length of the CDR3 is 14 residues. Germline values: CDR1 SGHTA, CDR2 FQGTGA. CDR3 residues: CASSLTGQSTEAFF. The CDR3 region has the DNA TGTGCCAGCAGCTTAACGGGACAGAGCACTGAAGCTTTCTTT.

The chain employs TRBV19 and TRBJ1-1, with D hard to call. CDR1 LNHDA and CDR2 SQIVND come from the germline V gene (reference sequence). Trimming cost V 5 bases and J 5 bases, with 15 bases left between them. The CDR3 is made up of 14 amino acids. The chain's CDR3 is CASSYRAGWTEAFF. DNA for the CDR3: TGTGCCAGTAGTTACCGCGCGGGATGGACTGAAGCTTTCTTT. Full variable domain (missing parts from reference TRBV19 and TRBJ1-1): DGGITQSPKYLFRKEGQNVTLSCEQNLNHDAMYWYRQDPGQGLRLIYYSQIVNDFQKGDIAEGYSVSREKKESFPLTVTSAQKNPTAFYLCASSYRAGWTEAFFGQGTRLTVV.

J is TRBJ1-4 and V is TRBV29-1; the D gene is possibly TRBD1 (5 bases). Between the trimmed V and J ends, which lost 1 base and 8 bases, there was a span of 17 bases. The CDR3 contains 15 residues. From germline, CDR1 is SQVTM and CDR2 ANQGSEA. For the CDR3, the DNA is TGCAGCGTTGAAGTTGGGGGGAGGGTTGGCGAAAAACTGTTTTTT. Translating it yields CSVEVGGRVGEKLFF. The full variable domain, with the rest looked up from reference TRBV29-1 and TRBJ1-4, is SAVISQKPSRDICQRGTSLTIQCQVDSQVTMMFWYRQQPGQSLTLIATANQGSEATYESGFVIDKFPISRPNLTFSTLTVSNMSPEDSSIYLCSVEVGGRVGEKLFFGSGTQLSVL.

J is TRBJ1-5 and V is TRBV5-5; TRBD1 might be the D (5 bases). The germline gives CDR1 SGHKS, CDR2 YYEKEE (reference sequence). This CDR3 is built from 14 residues. The V gene lost 0 bases and the J gene lost 9 bases, with 13 bases spanning the gap. The CDR3 nucleotides are TGTGCCAGCAGCTTGGAACAGGAATTGGGGCCCCAGCATTTT. Amino acid sequence: CASSLEQELGPQHF.

V gene TRBV9 combines with J gene TRBJ2-7; D ambiguous. This CDR3 region has 13 residues. CDR1 and CDR2 from the germline V gene are SGDLS and YYNGEE. V was cut by 0 bases and J by 5 bases, with 9 bases left in between. The CDR3: CASSVASRDEQYF. The CDR3 DNA follows: TGTGCCAGCAGCGTAGCCTCTCGGGACGAGCAGTACTTC.

The rearrangement joins TRBV7-3 to TRBJ2-1; TRBD2 matches 8 bases. Germline assignment: CDR1 SGHTA and CDR2 FQGTGA. V gave up 5 bases and J gave up 3 bases; unmatched junction bases: 9. The CDR3 is 16 residues long. CDR3 residues: CASSPVGAGVYNEQFF. The CDR3 region has the DNA TGTGCCAGCAGCCCCGTCGGAGCGGGAGTCTACAATGAGCAGTTCTTC.

This clone was seen once. J is TRBJ2-3 and V is TRBV4-3; 14 bases align to TRBD2. This CDR3 comprises 18 residues. V lost 1 base and J lost 1; bases outside the gene matches: 4. Germline-derived CDR1 and CDR2 are LGHNA and YSLEER. DNA of the CDR3: TGCGCCAGCAGCCAAGCGGGACTAGCGGGAGTGGGCACAGATACGCAGTATTTT. Amino acids: CASSQAGLAGVGTDTQYF.

This clone has more than one count but fewer than ten. This chain connects TRBV5-1 to TRBJ2-5; 8 bases are a match to TRBD1. CDR3 length: 17 residues. V gave up 4 bases and J gave up 1 base; unmatched junction bases: 12. Germline CDR1 reads SGHRS; CDR2 reads YFSETQ. CDR3 region: CASSLGSTGVFQETQYF. DNA for the CDR3: TGCGCCAGCAGCCTGGGGTCGACAGGGGTCTTCCAAGAGACCCAGTACTTC. Full variable domain (rest looked up from reference TRBV5-1 and TRBJ2-5): KAGVTQTPRYLIKTRGQQVTLSCSPISGHRSVSWYQQTPGQGLQFLFEYFSETQRNKGNFPGRFSGRQFSNSRSEMNVSTLELGDSALYLCASSLGSTGVFQETQYFGPGTRLLVL.

The chain links TRBV28 to TRBJ2-1, with unresolved D. This CDR3 is built from 12 residues. Trimming cost V 5 bases and J 2 bases, with 4 bases left between them. Germline CDR1 is MDHEN and CDR2 is SYDVKM. This chain's CDR3 is CASSPTYNEQFF. Written as DNA, the CDR3 is TGTGCCAGCAGTCCAACCTACAATGAGCAGTTCTTC.

The chain recombines TRBV7-9 with TRBJ1-4; D not resolved. Germline V CDR1 and CDR2: SEHNR, FQNEAQ (reference sequence). This CDR3 is 15 amino acids long. Trimming removed 3 bases at V and 4 bases at J, with 12 bases between. The CDR3 DNA sequence: TGTGCCAGCAGCTTCGATTCAGGAAATAATGAAAAACTGTTTTTT. Its translation: CASSFDSGNNEKLFF.

V and J are TRBV7-8 and TRBJ1-4; 12 nucleotides match TRBD1. Looked up from germline, CDR1 is SGHVS and CDR2 is FQNEAQ. The CDR3 loop spans 17 amino acids. Trimming cost V 2 bases and J 7 bases; bases outside gene matches: 8. The CDR3 DNA is TGTGCCAGCAGCTTAAAGGGGACAGGGGGCTTTGGTGAAAAACTGTTTTTT. It is translated as CASSLKGTGGFGEKLFF. Using reference TRBV7-8 and TRBJ1-4 for the parts outside the CDR3, the full variable domain is GAGVSQSPRYKVAKRGQDVALRCDPISGHVSLFWYQQALGQGPEFLTYFQNEAQLDKSGLPSDRFFAERPEGSVSTLKIQRTQQEDSAVYLCASSLKGTGGFGEKLFFGSGTQLSVL.

The genes are TRBV27 and TRBJ2-2, with unresolved D. The V and J ends lost 3 bases and 6 bases respectively, with 8 bases between them. The CDR3 length is 13 residues. Looked up from germline, CDR1 is MNHEY and CDR2 is SMNVEV (reference sequence). The CDR3 loop reads CASSFRLAGELFF. The CDR3 DNA sequence: TGTGCCAGCAGTTTCCGGCTAGCCGGGGAGCTGTTTTTT.

CDR3 region: CASSSAGTGSYEQYF. CDR3 nucleotide sequence: TGTGCCAGCAGTTCCGCCGGGACAGGGAGCTACGAGCAGTACTTC. The chain employs TRBV6-2 or TRBV6-3 and TRBJ2-7, with 9 positions matching TRBD1. Unmatched junction bases numbered 7, after V lost 4 bases and J lost 3 bases. The CDR3 has 15 residues. The germline CDR1 and CDR2 sequences are MNHEY and SVGEGT.

This clone was seen once. This chain links TRBV27 with TRBJ1-2; TRBD1 agrees at 10 bases. Germline CDR1 MNHEY, CDR2 SMNVEV (reference sequence). CDR3 length equals 15 residues. V was pared by 5 bases and J by 7 bases, with 10 bases of the junction left unmatched. The CDR3: CASSTRDRGRGGYTF. CDR3 DNA: TGTGCCAGCAGTACGCGGGACAGGGGCAGGGGTGGCTACACCTTC.

V usage is TRBV29-1 and J usage is TRBJ2-3; 10 positions match TRBD2. CDR1 and CDR2 from the germline V gene are SQVTM and ANQGSEA. There are 15 residues in the CDR3. V gave up 6 bases and J gave up 6 bases; unmatched junction bases: 12. The CDR3: CSVRKNSGGPDTQYF. DNA of the CDR3: TGCAGCGTCCGAAAGAATAGCGGGGGGCCGGATACGCAGTATTTT.

This clone was detected once. This chain uses TRBV6-2 or TRBV6-3 with TRBJ2-5; D gene ambiguous. The V end was cut by 5 bases, the J end by 3 bases, with 4 bases between. The CDR3 is 11 residues long. Germline V gene sequence: CDR1 MNHEY, CDR2 SVGEGT. CDR3 residues: CASSPKETQYF. Written as DNA, the CDR3 is TGTGCCAGCAGTCCAAAAGAGACCCAGTACTTC.

This clone was seen more than once but under ten times. The gene calls are TRBV27 and TRBJ1-2; the D is unclear. CDR1 and CDR2 (germline): MNHEY, SMNVEV (reference sequence). V was pared by 4 bases and J by 0 bases, with 12 bases between. The CDR3 covers 15 residues. DNA of the CDR3: TGTGCCAGCAGTTCTACCCCGGGATCTAACTATGGCTACACCTTC. It is translated as CASSSTPGSNYGYTF.

The V call is TRBV7-9, the J call TRBJ1-2, with no clear D. Germline values: CDR1 SEHNR, CDR2 FQNEAQ (reference sequence). V was pared by 5 bases and J by 2 bases, with 12 bases between. This CDR3 is built from 14 residues. The CDR3 reads CASSPGGANYGYTF. The CDR3 DNA is TGTGCCAGCAGCCCCGGTGGAGCGAACTATGGCTACACCTTC.

The chain has TRBV27 and TRBJ2-1; D may be TRBD1 (6 bases). Germline CDR1 reads MNHEY; CDR2 reads SMNVEV (reference sequence). The CDR3 loop spans 15 amino acids. Trimming took 7 bases from V and 2 from J, leaving 15 bases between them. The DNA for the CDR3 is TGTGCCAGCACCAAACAGGGAACGGCCTACAATGAGCAGTTCTTC. It encodes CASTKQGTAYNEQFF.